This T cell receptor beta chain comes out of a study of shared clonotypes between healthy human individuals. Trimming removed 5 bases from V and 7 bases from J; junction bases left unmatched: 10. CDR3 length: 15 residues. The germline gives CDR1 SQVTM, CDR2 ANQGSEA. Sequencing was performed with immunoSEQ multiplex PCR; in TCRdb, only in-frame clones are kept and a portion is missing. Here the sample spans approximately 1.5 million clones, 95% to 99% being singletons. In this sample, this clone turned up once. The receptor was isolated from a man in his thirties or forties in good health. Material: naive CD4+ T cells sorted from blood. Subset described: CD45RA+ positively selected. This chain uses TRBV29-1 with TRBJ2-1; 11 bases agree with TRBD2. CDR3 amino acids: CSVRSSGRAQNEQFF. CDR3 sequence (DNA): TGCAGCGTTAGGAGTAGCGGGAGGGCCCAGAATGAGCAGTTCTTC.